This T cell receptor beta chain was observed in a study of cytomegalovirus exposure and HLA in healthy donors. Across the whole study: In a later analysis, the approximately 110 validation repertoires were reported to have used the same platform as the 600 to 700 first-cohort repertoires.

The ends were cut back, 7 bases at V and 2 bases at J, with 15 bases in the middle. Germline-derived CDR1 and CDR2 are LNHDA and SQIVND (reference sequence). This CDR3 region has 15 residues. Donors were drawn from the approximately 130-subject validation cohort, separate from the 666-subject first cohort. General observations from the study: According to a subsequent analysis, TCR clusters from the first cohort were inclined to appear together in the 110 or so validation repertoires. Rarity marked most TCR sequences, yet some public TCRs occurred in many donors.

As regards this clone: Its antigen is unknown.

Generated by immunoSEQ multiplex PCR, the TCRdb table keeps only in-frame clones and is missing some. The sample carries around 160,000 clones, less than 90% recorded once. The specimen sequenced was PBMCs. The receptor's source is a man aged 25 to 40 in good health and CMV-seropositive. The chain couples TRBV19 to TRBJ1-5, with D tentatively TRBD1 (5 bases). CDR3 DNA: TGTGCCAGTACATCGGGGGGTATGGGCAATCAGCCCCAGCATTTT. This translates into CASTSGGMGNQPQHF. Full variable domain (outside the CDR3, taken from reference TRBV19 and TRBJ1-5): DGGITQSPKYLFRKEGQNVTLSCEQNLNHDAMYWYRQDPGQGLRLIYYSQIVNDFQKGDIAEGYSVSREKKESFPLTVTSAQKNPTAFYLCASTSGGMGNQPQHFGDGTRLSIL.